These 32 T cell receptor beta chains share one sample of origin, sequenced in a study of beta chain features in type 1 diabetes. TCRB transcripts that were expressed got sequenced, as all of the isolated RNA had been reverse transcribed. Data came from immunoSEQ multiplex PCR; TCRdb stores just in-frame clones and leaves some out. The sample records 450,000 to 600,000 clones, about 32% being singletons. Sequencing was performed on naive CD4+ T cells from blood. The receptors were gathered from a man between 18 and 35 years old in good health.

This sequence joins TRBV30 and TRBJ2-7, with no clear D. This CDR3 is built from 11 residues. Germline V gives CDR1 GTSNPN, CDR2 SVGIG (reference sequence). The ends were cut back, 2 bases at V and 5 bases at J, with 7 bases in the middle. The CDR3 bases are TGTGCCTGGAGTAGGGAAAACGAGCAGTACTTC. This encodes CAWSRENEQYF. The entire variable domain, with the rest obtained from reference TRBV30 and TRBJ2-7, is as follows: SQTIHQWPATLVQPVGSPLSLECTVEGTSNPNLYWYRQAAGRGLQLLFYSVGIGQISSEVPQNLSASRPQDRQFILSSKKLLLSDSGFYLCAWSRENEQYFGPGTRLTVT.

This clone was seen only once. CDR3 loop: CATAGTTYEQYF. CDR3 nucleotides: TGTGCCACCGCCGGGACTACCTACGAGCAGTACTTC. V is TRBV25-1 and J is TRBJ2-7; 7 nucleotides align to TRBD2. CDR1 and CDR2 from the germline V gene are MGHDK and SYGVNS. V dropped 10 bases and J dropped 2; count of bases not matched to a gene: 5. The CDR3 has 12 amino acids.

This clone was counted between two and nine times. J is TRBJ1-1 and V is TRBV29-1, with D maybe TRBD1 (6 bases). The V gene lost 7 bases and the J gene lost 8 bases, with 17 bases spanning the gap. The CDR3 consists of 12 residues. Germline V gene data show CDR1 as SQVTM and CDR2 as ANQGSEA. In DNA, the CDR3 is TGCAGCGGGAAAGAGACCGGGACAGAAGCTTTCTTT. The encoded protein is CSGKETGTEAFF.

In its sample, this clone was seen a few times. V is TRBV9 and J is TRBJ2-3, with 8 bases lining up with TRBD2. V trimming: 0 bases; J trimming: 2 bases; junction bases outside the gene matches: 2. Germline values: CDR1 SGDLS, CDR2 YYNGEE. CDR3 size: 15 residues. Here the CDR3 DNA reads TGTGCCAGCAGCGTAGCGGGAGGGCCCACAGATACGCAGTATTTT. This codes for CASSVAGGPTDTQYF.

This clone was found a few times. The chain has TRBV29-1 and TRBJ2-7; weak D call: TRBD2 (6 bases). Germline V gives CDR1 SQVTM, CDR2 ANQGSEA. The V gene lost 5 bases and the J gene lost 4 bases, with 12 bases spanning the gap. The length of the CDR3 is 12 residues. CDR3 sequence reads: CSVSSATYEQYF. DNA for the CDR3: TGCAGCGTTTCTAGCGCCACTTACGAGCAGTACTTC.

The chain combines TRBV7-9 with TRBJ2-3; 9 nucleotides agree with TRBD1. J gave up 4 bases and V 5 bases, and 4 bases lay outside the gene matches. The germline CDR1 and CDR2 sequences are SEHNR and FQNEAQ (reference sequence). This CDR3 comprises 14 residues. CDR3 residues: CASSTDRGADTQYF. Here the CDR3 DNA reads TGTGCCAGCAGCACCGACAGGGGGGCAGATACGCAGTATTTT. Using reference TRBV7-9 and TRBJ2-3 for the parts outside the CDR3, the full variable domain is DTGVSQNPRHKITKRGQNVTFRCDPISEHNRLYWYRQTLGQGPEFLTYFQNEAQLEKSRLLSDRFSAERPKGSFSTLEIQRTEQGDSAMYLCASSTDRGADTQYFGPGTRLTVL.

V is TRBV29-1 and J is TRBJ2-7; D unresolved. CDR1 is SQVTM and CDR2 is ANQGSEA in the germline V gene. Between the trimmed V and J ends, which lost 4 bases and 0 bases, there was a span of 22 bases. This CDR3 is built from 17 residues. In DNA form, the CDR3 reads TGCAGCGTTGTCTTGGGTGTGTCAAGGATTTACTCCTACGAGCAGTACTTC. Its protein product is CSVVLGVSRIYSYEQYF.

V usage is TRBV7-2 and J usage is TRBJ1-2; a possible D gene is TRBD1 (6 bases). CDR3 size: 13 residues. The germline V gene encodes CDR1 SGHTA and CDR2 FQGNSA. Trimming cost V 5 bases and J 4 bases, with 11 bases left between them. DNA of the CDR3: TGTGCCAGCAGCATGGACAGCGTCTATGGCTACACCTTC. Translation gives CASSMDSVYGYTF.

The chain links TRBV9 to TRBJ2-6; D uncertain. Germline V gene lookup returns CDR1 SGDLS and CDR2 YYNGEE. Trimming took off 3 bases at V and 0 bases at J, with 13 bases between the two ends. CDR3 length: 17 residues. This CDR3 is CASSAASRASGANVLTF. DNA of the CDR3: TGTGCCAGCAGCGCAGCATCACGGGCCTCTGGGGCCAACGTCCTGACTTTC.

As DNA, the CDR3 is TGTGCCAGCAGCGTATCAACGGGGACAGGGGCCTTCTCCTACAATGAGCAGTTCTTC. This encodes CASSVSTGTGAFSYNEQFF. This sequence joins TRBV9 and TRBJ2-1; 10 nucleotides align to TRBD1. With 1 base clipped from V and 0 bases from J, the junction kept 10 bases outside the gene matches. CDR3 length equals 19 residues. CDR1 and CDR2 (germline): SGDLS, YYNGEE.

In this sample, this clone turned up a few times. As DNA, the CDR3 is TGTGCCTGGAGTAAGGACAGGGGGCGCGGTGGCTACACCTTC. This codes for CAWSKDRGRGGYTF. The chain joins TRBV30 to TRBJ1-2; TRBD1 matches 11 bases. Germline CDR1 is GTSNPN and CDR2 is SVGIG (reference sequence). Losses at the gene ends were 2 bases for V and 7 bases for J; bases not matched to a gene: 6. The CDR3 contains 14 residues.

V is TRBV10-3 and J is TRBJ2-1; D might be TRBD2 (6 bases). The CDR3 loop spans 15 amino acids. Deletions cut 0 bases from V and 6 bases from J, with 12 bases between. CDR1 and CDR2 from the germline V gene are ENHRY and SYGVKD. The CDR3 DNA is TGTGCCATCAGTGAGTCGACGGGACTGCGCAATGAGCAGTTCTTC. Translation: CAISESTGLRNEQFF.

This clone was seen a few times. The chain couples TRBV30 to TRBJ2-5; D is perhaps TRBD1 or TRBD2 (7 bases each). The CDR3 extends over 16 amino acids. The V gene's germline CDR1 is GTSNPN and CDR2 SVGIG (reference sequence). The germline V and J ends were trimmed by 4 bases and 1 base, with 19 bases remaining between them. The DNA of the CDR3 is TGTGCCTGGACCTCCAGGGGGGGGTTCGGCCAAGAGACCCAGTACTTC. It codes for CAWTSRGGFGQETQYF.

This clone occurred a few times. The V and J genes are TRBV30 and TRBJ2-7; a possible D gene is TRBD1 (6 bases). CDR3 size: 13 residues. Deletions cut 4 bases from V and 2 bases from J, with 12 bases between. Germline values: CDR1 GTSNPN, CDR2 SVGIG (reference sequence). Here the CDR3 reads CAWNRDPTYEQYF. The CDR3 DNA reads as TGTGCCTGGAACAGGGACCCAACCTACGAGCAGTACTTC. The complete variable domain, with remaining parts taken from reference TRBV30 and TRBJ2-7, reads SQTIHQWPATLVQPVGSPLSLECTVEGTSNPNLYWYRQAAGRGLQLLFYSVGIGQISSEVPQNLSASRPQDRQFILSSKKLLLSDSGFYLCAWNRDPTYEQYFGPGTRLTVT.

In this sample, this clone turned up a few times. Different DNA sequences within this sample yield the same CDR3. In DNA form, the CDR3 reads TGTGCCTGGAGTGTGACGGGACTGTACAATGAGCAGTTCTTC. Its translation is CAWSVTGLYNEQFF. This chain uses TRBV30 with TRBJ2-1, with D maybe TRBD2 (6 bases). CDR1 GTSNPN and CDR2 SVGIG come from the germline V gene (reference sequence). This CDR3 comprises 14 residues. V was shortened by 0 bases and J by 4 bases, with 10 bases between the two germline ends. The full variable domain, rest sourced from reference TRBV30 and TRBJ2-1, is SQTIHQWPATLVQPVGSPLSLECTVEGTSNPNLYWYRQAAGRGLQLLFYSVGIGQISSEVPQNLSASRPQDRQFILSSKKLLLSDSGFYLCAWSVTGLYNEQFFGPGTRLTVL.

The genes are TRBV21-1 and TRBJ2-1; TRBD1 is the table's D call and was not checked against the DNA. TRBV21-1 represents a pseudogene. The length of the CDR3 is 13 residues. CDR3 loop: CASPAGRYNEQFF. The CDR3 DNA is TGTGCCAGCCCGGCAGGGCGCTACAATGAGCAGTTCTTC.

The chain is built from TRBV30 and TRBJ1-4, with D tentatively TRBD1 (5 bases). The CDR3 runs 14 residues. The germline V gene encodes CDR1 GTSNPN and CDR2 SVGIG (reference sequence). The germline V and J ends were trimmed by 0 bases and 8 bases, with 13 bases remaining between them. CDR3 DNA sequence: TGTGCCTGGAGTGTTCAGGGAAATGGCGAAAAACTGTTTTTT. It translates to CAWSVQGNGEKLFF.

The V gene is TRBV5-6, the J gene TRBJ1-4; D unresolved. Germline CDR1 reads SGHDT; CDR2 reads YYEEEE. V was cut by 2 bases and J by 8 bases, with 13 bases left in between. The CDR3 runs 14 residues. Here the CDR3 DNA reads TGTGCCAGCAGCTTATTTGAACCTGCCGAAAAACTGTTTTTT. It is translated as CASSLFEPAEKLFF.

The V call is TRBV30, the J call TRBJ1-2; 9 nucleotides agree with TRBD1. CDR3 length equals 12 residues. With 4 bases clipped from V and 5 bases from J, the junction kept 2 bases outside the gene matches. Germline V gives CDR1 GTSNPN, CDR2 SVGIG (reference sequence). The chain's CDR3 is CAWKGTGYGYTF. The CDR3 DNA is TGTGCCTGGAAGGGGACAGGGTATGGCTACACCTTC.

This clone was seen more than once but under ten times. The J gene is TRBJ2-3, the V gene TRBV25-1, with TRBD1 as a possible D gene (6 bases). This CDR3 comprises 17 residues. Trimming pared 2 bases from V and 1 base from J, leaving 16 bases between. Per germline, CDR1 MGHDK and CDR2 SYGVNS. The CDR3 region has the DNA TGTGCCAGCAGTGAACGACCCGGGACACCAGGCACAGATACGCAGTATTTT. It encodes CASSERPGTPGTDTQYF.

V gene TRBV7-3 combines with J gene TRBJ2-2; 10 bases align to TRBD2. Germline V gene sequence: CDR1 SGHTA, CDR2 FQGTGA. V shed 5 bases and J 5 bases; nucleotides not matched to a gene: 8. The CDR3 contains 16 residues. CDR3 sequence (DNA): TGTGCCAGCAGCCTATCTAGCGGGAGTGGGACCGGGGAGCTGTTTTTT. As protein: CASSLSSGSGTGELFF.

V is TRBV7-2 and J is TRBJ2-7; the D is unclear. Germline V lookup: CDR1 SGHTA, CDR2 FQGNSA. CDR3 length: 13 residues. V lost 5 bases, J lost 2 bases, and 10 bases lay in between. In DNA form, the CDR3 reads TGTGCCAGCAGCCAGCCCTCCGCCTACGAGCAGTACTTC. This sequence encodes CASSQPSAYEQYF.

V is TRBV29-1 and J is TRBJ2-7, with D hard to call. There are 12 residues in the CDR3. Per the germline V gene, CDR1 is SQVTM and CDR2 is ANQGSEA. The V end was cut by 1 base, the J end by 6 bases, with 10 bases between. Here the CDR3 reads CSVEADNSEQYF. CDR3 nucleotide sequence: TGCAGCGTTGAAGCGGATAACTCCGAGCAGTACTTC.

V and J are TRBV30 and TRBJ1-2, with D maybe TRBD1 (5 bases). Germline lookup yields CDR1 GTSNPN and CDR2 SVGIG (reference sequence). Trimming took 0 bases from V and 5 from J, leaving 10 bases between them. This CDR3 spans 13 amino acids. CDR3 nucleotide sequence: TGTGCCTGGAGTGTCGGGACGCCGTATGGCTACACCTTC. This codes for CAWSVGTPYGYTF.

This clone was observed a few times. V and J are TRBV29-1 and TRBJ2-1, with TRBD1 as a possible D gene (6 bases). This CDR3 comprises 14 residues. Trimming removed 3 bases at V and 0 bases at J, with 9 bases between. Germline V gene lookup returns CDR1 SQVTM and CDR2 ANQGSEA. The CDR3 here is CSVDQGPSYNEQFF. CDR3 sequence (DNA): TGCAGCGTTGATCAGGGGCCCTCCTACAATGAGCAGTTCTTC.

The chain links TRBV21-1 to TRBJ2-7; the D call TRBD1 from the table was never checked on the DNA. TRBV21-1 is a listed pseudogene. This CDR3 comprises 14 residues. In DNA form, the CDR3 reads TGTGCCAGCAGCAAGGAGCAGGGGGCCTACGAGCAGTACTTC. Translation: CASSKEQGAYEQYF.

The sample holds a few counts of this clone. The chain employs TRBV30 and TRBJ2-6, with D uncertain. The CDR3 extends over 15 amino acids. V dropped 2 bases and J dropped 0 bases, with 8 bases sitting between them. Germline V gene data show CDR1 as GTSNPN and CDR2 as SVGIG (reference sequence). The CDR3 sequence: CAWSTHISGANVLTF. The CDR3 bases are TGTGCCTGGAGTACACATATCTCTGGGGCCAACGTCCTGACTTTC.

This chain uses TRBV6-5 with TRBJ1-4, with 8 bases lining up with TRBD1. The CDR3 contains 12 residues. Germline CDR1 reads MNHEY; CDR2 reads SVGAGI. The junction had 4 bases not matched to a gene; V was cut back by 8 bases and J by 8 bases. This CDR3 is CASRQGTEKLFF. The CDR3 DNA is TGTGCCAGCCGACAGGGGACAGAAAAACTGTTTTTT.

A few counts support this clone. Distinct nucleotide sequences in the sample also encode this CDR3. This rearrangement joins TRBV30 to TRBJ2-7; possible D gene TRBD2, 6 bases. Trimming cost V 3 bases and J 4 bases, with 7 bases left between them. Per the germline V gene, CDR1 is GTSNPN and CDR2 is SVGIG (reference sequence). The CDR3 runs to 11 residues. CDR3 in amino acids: CAWSGSYEQYF. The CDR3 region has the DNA TGTGCCTGGAGCGGGAGTTACGAGCAGTACTTC.

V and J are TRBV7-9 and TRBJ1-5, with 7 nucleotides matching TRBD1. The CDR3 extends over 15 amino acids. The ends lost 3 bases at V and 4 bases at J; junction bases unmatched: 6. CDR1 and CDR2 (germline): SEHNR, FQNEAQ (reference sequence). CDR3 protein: CASSLGTVRNQPQHF. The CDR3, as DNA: TGTGCCAGCAGCTTGGGGACAGTACGGAATCAGCCCCAGCATTTT.

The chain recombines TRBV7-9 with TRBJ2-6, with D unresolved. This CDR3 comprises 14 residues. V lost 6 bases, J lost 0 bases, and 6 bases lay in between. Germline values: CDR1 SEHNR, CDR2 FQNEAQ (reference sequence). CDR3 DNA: TGTGCCAGCAGTGACAACTCTGGGGCCAACGTCCTGACTTTC. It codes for CASSDNSGANVLTF.

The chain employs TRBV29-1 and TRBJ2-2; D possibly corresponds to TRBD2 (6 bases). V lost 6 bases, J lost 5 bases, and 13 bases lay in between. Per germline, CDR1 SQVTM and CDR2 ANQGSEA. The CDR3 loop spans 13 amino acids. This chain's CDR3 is CSVGPGRTGELFF. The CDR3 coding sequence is TGCAGCGTGGGGCCAGGGAGGACCGGGGAGCTGTTTTTT.